These 18 T cell receptor beta chains were sequenced from one sample in a study of response to subunit inactivated influenza vaccine (dated 2018 in TCRdb). The library was prepared using RT-PCR. Data came from an Illumina HiSeq 2500. TCRdb took the public reads, trimmed them with fastp at Q25, ran MiXCR for clone calling and kept in-frame beta chains. Entries that share a CDR3 protein sequence are merged under the most common genes and DNA. This sample is represented by fewer than 600,000 distinct CDR3 sequences; roughly 7.9% of them were singletons. Around 13% of the sample rests with the top ten. The sample here was PBMCs from blood, taken 23 to 25 months after vaccination. The receptors derive from a man between 45 and 75 years old who received an inactivated influenza vaccine. Donor details come from another sample of the same person, matched by shared clones.

Remarks on this clonotype: This may be a read error, as it is one base from a much larger clone. The chain is built from TRBV3-1 and TRBJ2-1; the match to TRBD2 covers 10 bases. Germline values: CDR1 LGHDT, CDR2 YNNKEL (reference sequence). The CDR3 spans 16 residues. This CDR3 reads CASSPASGRSYNEQSF. The DNA of the CDR3 is TGTGCCAGCAGCCCAGCTAGCGGGAGATCCTACAATGAGCAGTCCTTC.

The CDR3, as DNA: TGCAGTGCCCAGAAAGGCGGGTATGAAAAACTGTTTTTT. Translating gives CSAQKGGYEKLFF. The genes are TRBV20-1 and TRBJ1-4; D call uncertain. The length of the CDR3 is 13 residues. Germline V gives CDR1 DFQATT, CDR2 SNEGSKA (reference sequence). Trimming stripped 6 bases from V and 6 bases from J, with 14 bases between.

The sample holds a few counts of this clonotype. The CDR3 DNA reads as TGTGCCAGCAGCTTTCTCGCAATACCGAATCAGCCCCAGCATTTT. Translation gives CASSFLAIPNQPQHF. The chain uses TRBV7-8 and TRBJ1-5, with unresolved D. The CDR3 covers 15 residues. Per germline, CDR1 SGHVS and CDR2 FQNEAQ. Trimming took 3 bases from V and 4 from J, leaving 13 bases between them.

The sample holds many counts of this clonotype. This rearrangement joins TRBV20-1 to TRBJ2-7; 10 bases are shared with TRBD1. The germline CDR1 and CDR2 sequences are DFQATT and SNEGSKA (reference sequence). This CDR3 spans 16 amino acids. The junction had 8 bases not matched to a gene; V was cut back by 0 bases and J by 3 bases. The CDR3 region is CSARDSPGQGDYEQYF. The CDR3 nucleotides are TGCAGTGCTAGAGATTCGCCAGGACAGGGGGACTACGAGCAGTACTTC.

This clonotype was counted a few times. The rearrangement uses TRBV6-1 and TRBJ2-2; the D gene could be TRBD1 or TRBD2 (5 bases each). Deletions cut 6 bases from V and 3 bases from J, with 11 bases between. Looked up from germline, CDR1 is MNHNS and CDR2 is SASEGT. The CDR3 length is 14 residues. CDR3 amino acids: CASRPGTDTGELFF. The CDR3 coding sequence is TGTGCCAGCAGACCCGGGACCGACACCGGGGAGCTGTTTTTT.

The V and J genes are TRBV6-2 or TRBV6-3 and TRBJ2-7; 13 nucleotides line up with TRBD2. The germline V gene has CDR1 MNHEY and CDR2 SVGEGT. CDR3 size: 16 residues. The V and J ends lost 7 bases and 3 bases, in that order; junction bases with no gene match: 9. CDR3 sequence reads: CASTASGLAGFYEQYF. The CDR3 DNA reads as TGTGCCAGCACCGCCTCGGGACTAGCGGGGTTCTACGAGCAGTACTTC.

The chain carries TRBV4-1 and TRBJ1-1; TRBD1 matches at 7 bases. The trim removed 1 base at V and 1 base at J, leaving 3 bases unmatched. The CDR3 length is 15 residues. CDR1 and CDR2 from the germline V gene are MGHRA and YSYEKL. CDR3 nucleotide sequence: TGCGCCAGCAGCCAAGGCCGACAGGGGAACACTGAAGCTTTCTTT. It encodes CASSQGRQGNTEAFF.

The table lists this clonotype with a few counts. The CDR3 coding sequence is TGTGCCAGCAGCCGGCAAAGTTCCAGCTGGGATGAGCAGTTCTTC. Its translation is CASSRQSSSWDEQFF. The chain combines TRBV7-9 with TRBJ2-1; no reliable D call. The V gene lost 5 bases and the J gene lost 8 bases, with 19 bases spanning the gap. Germline CDR1 is SEHNR and CDR2 is FQNEAQ (reference sequence). This CDR3 spans 15 amino acids.

This clonotype was detected only a few times. The chain is built from TRBV20-1 and TRBJ2-3, with D possibly being TRBD2 (5 bases). The CDR3 runs 13 residues. V shed 3 bases and J shed 1 base, with 8 bases lying between them. Germline assignment: CDR1 DFQATT and CDR2 SNEGSKA (reference sequence). The CDR3 DNA is TGCAGTGCTAGGAGCGGAGGCACAGATACGCAGTATTTT. The encoded protein is CSARSGGTDTQYF.

V gene TRBV7-9 combines with J gene TRBJ1-6; D remains ambiguous. The CDR3 contains 14 residues. Germline values: CDR1 SEHNR, CDR2 FQNEAQ (reference sequence). V lost 3 bases, J lost 6 bases, and 9 bases lay in between. The CDR3 nucleotides are TGTGCCAGCAGCTTCGGAGACCTTAATTCACCCCTCCACTTT. Translating it yields CASSFGDLNSPLHF.

This clonotype was picked up many times. The genes are TRBV12-3 or TRBV12-4 and TRBJ2-7, with 13 positions matching TRBD2. This CDR3 comprises 14 residues. The trim removed 5 bases at V and 4 bases at J, leaving 2 bases unmatched. The CDR3 loop reads CASSQLAGGYEQYF. In nucleotides, the CDR3 is TGTGCCAGCAGTCAACTAGCGGGAGGGTACGAGCAGTACTTC.

This clonotype came up a few times. The CDR3: CASSPQGAVGNTIYF. Here the CDR3 DNA reads TGTGCCAGCTCACCGCAGGGGGCGGTTGGAAACACCATATATTTT. The genes are TRBV18 and TRBJ1-3; 8 bases line up with TRBD1. Germline V gene data show CDR1 as KGHSH and CDR2 as LQKENI. This CDR3 comprises 15 residues. The V and J ends lost 3 bases and 3 bases, in that order; junction bases with no gene match: 4. Full variable domain (missing parts from reference TRBV18 and TRBJ1-3): NAGVMQNPRHLVRRRGQEARLRCSPMKGHSHVYWYRQLPEEGLKFMVYLQKENIIDESGMPKERFSAEFPKEGPSILRIQQVVRGDSAAYFCASSPQGAVGNTIYFGEGSWLTVV.

The genes are TRBV29-1 and TRBJ1-1; D gene ambiguous. V gave up 4 bases and J gave up 3 bases, with 6 bases separating them. Per the germline V gene, CDR1 is SQVTM and CDR2 is ANQGSEA. CDR3 size: 11 residues. CDR3 in DNA: TGCAGCGTTGTTCTGGACACTGAAGCTTTCTTT. It specifies CSVVLDTEAFF.

This clonotype was seen a few times. This rearrangement joins TRBV3-1 to TRBJ2-7; 8 nucleotides agree with TRBD2. The CDR3 is 16 residues long. Trimming took 3 bases from V and 2 from J; bases not matched to a gene: 9. Looked up from germline, CDR1 is LGHDT and CDR2 is YNNKEL (reference sequence). The chain's CDR3 is CASSHPLRGAAYEQYF. Written as DNA, the CDR3 is TGTGCCAGCAGCCATCCGTTGCGGGGGGCCGCCTACGAGCAGTACTTC.

This clonotype was counted between two and nine times. The CDR3 sequence: CASSTPNQPQHF. In DNA, the CDR3 is TGTGCCAGCAGTACCCCTAATCAGCCCCAGCATTTT. The V and J genes are TRBV27 and TRBJ1-5, with D hard to call. The CDR3 contains 12 residues. Germline V CDR1 and CDR2: MNHEY, SMNVEV (reference sequence). V lost 5 bases and J 4 bases, leaving 6 bases between the germline ends.

This clonotype turned up a few times. V gene TRBV2 combines with J gene TRBJ1-1; perhaps TRBD1 as D (5 bases). The germline V and J ends were trimmed by 4 bases and 5 bases, with 11 bases remaining between them. The germline V gene encodes CDR1 SNHLY and CDR2 FYNNEI. The CDR3 runs to 13 residues. The CDR3 DNA reads as TGTGCCAGCAGTGTAAGGGGAGAGACTGAAGCTTTCTTT. Translation: CASSVRGETEAFF.

V is TRBV20-1 and J is TRBJ2-1; D might be TRBD1 (5 bases). Germline lookup yields CDR1 DFQATT and CDR2 SNEGSKA (reference sequence). The CDR3 contains 13 residues. The V end was cut by 6 bases, the J end by 5 bases, with 14 bases between. CDR3 nucleotides: TGCAGTGCAAAGGGGCCTGAAAACAATGAGCAGTTCTTC. Protein sequence: CSAKGPENNEQFF.

This clonotype was detected ten times or more. V usage is TRBV3-1 and J usage is TRBJ2-1; perhaps TRBD1 as D (6 bases). Germline V gives CDR1 LGHDT, CDR2 YNNKEL (reference sequence). Trimming removed 1 base at V and 10 bases at J, with 14 bases between. CDR3 length equals 14 residues. This chain's CDR3 is CASSQGTGTGEQFF. Written as DNA, the CDR3 is TGTGCCAGCAGCCAAGGAACAGGGACCGGGGAGCAGTTCTTC.